The rows below give T cell receptor beta chains drawn from one sample of a study of CD8+ T cells in alopecia areata. The protocol was immunoSEQ multiplex PCR, while the TCRdb copy is restricted to in-frame clones and leaves out a portion. The sample carries 25,000 to 40,000 clones, approximately 80% recorded once. The material sequenced was NKG2D-low CD8+ T cells sorted from blood. These receptor sequences come from a human donor with alopecia areata. Each CDR3 is given with its conserved first and last residue. The D gene is left open where the match is weak. A row's size may be missing; if present it is once, few, many or a size class.

J	D	length	V	size	DNA	CDR3
TRBJ2-2	TRBD1	14	TRBV6-5	-	TGTGCCAGCAGTTACATAGGGGGCATAGGGGAGCTGTTTTTT	CASSYIGGIGELFF
TRBJ1-1	TRBD1	14	TRBV29-1	once	TGCAGCGTGTCTCCAGGGGGCCCTGGGACTGAAGCTTTCTTT	CSVSPGGPGTEAFF
TRBJ2-1	TRBD2	14	TRBV6-5	-	TGTGCCAGCAGTCTCGGGACTAGGTACGATGAGCAGTTCTTC	CASSLGTRYDEQFF
TRBJ2-3	-	15	TRBV6-4	once	TGTGCCAGCAGTGAGCGGGCTGATAGCACAGATACGCAGTATTTT	CASSERADSTDTQYF
TRBJ1-6	TRBD1	14	TRBV7-9	medium-sized	TGTGCCAGCAGCCGAACAGGGGATGCTTCACCCCTCCACTTT	CASSRTGDASPLHF
TRBJ1-1	-	14	TRBV5-4	-	TGTGCCAGCAGCGTCGGGGTCCTGAACACTGAAGCTTTCTTT	CASSVGVLNTEAFF
TRBJ2-3	TRBD2	15	TRBV11-2	-	TGTGCCAGCAGCTTAGTACTAGCGGGAGTTAGTACGCAGTATTTT	CASSLVLAGVSTQYF
TRBJ2-3	-	11	TRBV2	once	TGTGCCAGCAGTGAGAGCGATACGCAGTATTTT	CASSESDTQYF
TRBJ1-5	-	13	TRBV30	-	TGTGCCTGGAGTCGAGGGGACAATCAGCCCCAGCATTTT	CAWSRGDNQPQHF
TRBJ2-7	TRBD1	13	TRBV19	-	TGTGCCAGTAGTATTTCCACAGGGGTCGAGCAGTACTTC	CASSISTGVEQYF
TRBJ2-7	TRBD1	14	TRBV11-1	-	TGTGCCAGCAGCTTAGTCGGACAGGGCAGCGAGCAGTACTTC	CASSLVGQGSEQYF
TRBJ2-7	-	14	TRBV5-1	-	TGCGCCAGCAGCTCTCAAACAGGGTACTACGAGCAGTACTTC	CASSSQTGYYEQYF
TRBJ2-2	-	12	TRBV6-6	-	TGTGCCAGCAGTTACGAGCAGGGGGAGCTGTTTTTT	CASSYEQGELFF
TRBJ2-7	TRBD1	15	TRBV7-9	-	TGTGCCAGCAGCCAAGAGACAGGGGTATTCTACGAGCAGTACTTC	CASSQETGVFYEQYF
TRBJ2-2	-	15	TRBV4-3	-	TGCGCCAGCAGCCAAGGGACAGACGACACCGGGGAGCTGTTTTTT	CASSQGTDDTGELFF
TRBJ2-2	-	16	TRBV30	-	TGTGCCTGGAGTGTAGTACCAGGGACGAACACCGGGGAGCTGTTTTTT	CAWSVVPGTNTGELFF
TRBJ2-2	-	14	TRBV5-6	-	TGTGCCAGCAGCTCCACAGGGTACACCGGGGAGCTGTTTTTT	CASSSTGYTGELFF
TRBJ2-1	TRBD1	12	TRBV28	-	TGTGCCAGCAGTTTGGACAGGGATGAGCAGTTCTTC	CASSLDRDEQFF
TRBJ2-2	-	13	TRBV12-5	-	TGTGCTAGTGGTTCAAGAAACACCGGGGAGCTGTTTTTT	CASGSRNTGELFF
TRBJ2-1	TRBD2	15	TRBV30	-	TGTGCCTGGAGTGCCACACTCGGGGGGTACAATGAGCAGTTCTTC	CAWSATLGGYNEQFF
TRBJ2-3	-	12	TRBV5-4	-	TGTGCCAGCACCTCATGGGGAGATACGCAGTATTTT	CASTSWGDTQYF
TRBJ2-1	TRBD2	14	TRBV19	few	TGTGCCAGTAGTGCGGGAGTGGCTTACAATGAGCAGTTCTTC	CASSAGVAYNEQFF
TRBJ1-1	-	10	TRBV30	-	TGTGCCTTTGAGACGGCCAGAGCTTTCTTT	CAFETARAFF
TRBJ2-1	-	15	TRBV27	-	TGTGCCAGCAGTTCCAGGGTGGGGACCTACAATGAGCAGTTCTTC	CASSSRVGTYNEQFF
TRBJ1-1	-	13	TRBV19	once	TGTGCCAGTAGTACGACGGGGAACACTGAAGCTTTCTTT	CASSTTGNTEAFF
TRBJ1-2	TRBD1	14	TRBV29-1	-	TGCAGCGTTTGGGACAGGGATTATAGCTATGGCTACACCTTC	CSVWDRDYSYGYTF
TRBJ2-7	TRBD1	15	TRBV2	-	TGTGCCAGCAGTGAATCAGTGACAGGGATCTACGAGCAGTACTTC	CASSESVTGIYEQYF
TRBJ2-2	-	16	TRBV4-2	-	TGTGCCAGCAGCGCGCCCCGGGCTGCGAACACCGGGGAGCTGTTTTTT	CASSAPRAANTGELFF
TRBJ2-3	TRBD2	18	TRBV4-3	-	TGCGCCAGCAGCCTCGAGGGGGGCGGACTAGCGGGATTAGATACGCAGTATTTT	CASSLEGGGLAGLDTQYF
TRBJ2-1	-	13	TRBV6-1	-	TGTGCCAGCATGGGGCTGCGGTACAATGAGCAGTTCTTC	CASMGLRYNEQFF
TRBJ2-7	TRBD2	15	TRBV19	once	TGTGCCAGTAGTATTCTAGCGGGAGCCGTCGGCGAGCAGTACTTC	CASSILAGAVGEQYF
TRBJ2-7	-	14	TRBV27	-	TGTGCCAGCAGTTCCAGTACCGGCTCCTACGAGCAGTACTTC	CASSSSTGSYEQYF
TRBJ2-1	-	12	TRBV5-6	once	TGTGCCAGCAGCTTACCTAGAGGTGAGCAGTTCTTC	CASSLPRGEQFF
TRBJ2-2	TRBD1	16	TRBV30	once	TGTGCCTGGAGTGCCACCCGGACAGGGTCACCCGGGGAGCTGTTTTTT	CAWSATRTGSPGELFF
TRBJ2-7	-	15	TRBV27	-	TGTGCCAGCAGGTTAACAGGGAATCCGACCTACGAGCAGTACTTC	CASRLTGNPTYEQYF
TRBJ2-1	-	12	TRBV7-9	few	TGTGCCAGCAGGGACAGTGGGGATGAGCAGTTCTTC	CASRDSGDEQFF
TRBJ2-3	-	17	TRBV2	few	TGTGCCAGCAGTGAGTCGGGTCCGAGGAGAAGCACAGATACGCAGTATTTT	CASSESGPRRSTDTQYF
TRBJ2-7	-	14	TRBV6-5	-	TGTGCCAGCAGCACAGGGCCCTATTCCTACGAGCAGTACTTC	CASSTGPYSYEQYF
TRBJ2-7	TRBD2	16	TRBV4-2	-	TGTGCCAGCAGCCAAGCGGCAGCGGGAGGTTCCTACGAGCAGTACTTC	CASSQAAAGGSYEQYF
TRBJ1-2	-	11	TRBV29-1	-	TGCAGCGTTGAAGAGGATCAGGGCTACACCTTC	CSVEEDQGYTF
TRBJ1-1	-	13	TRBV29-1	-	TGCAGCGTCTCTGACGGGTTGAACACTGAAGCTTTCTTT	CSVSDGLNTEAFF
TRBJ2-5	-	12	TRBV29-1	-	TGCAGCGTTGGGCTACACCAAGAGACCCAGTACTTC	CSVGLHQETQYF
TRBJ2-5	-	11	TRBV2	-	TGTGCCAGCAGGTACAGGGAGACCCAGTACTTC	CASRYRETQYF
TRBJ2-7	-	13	TRBV7-8	-	TGTGCCAGCAGCTTCTTGGACTCCTACGAGCAGTACTTC	CASSFLDSYEQYF
TRBJ1-1	-	12	TRBV29-1	-	TGCAGCCCACACACATTGAACACTGAAGCTTTCTTT	CSPHTLNTEAFF